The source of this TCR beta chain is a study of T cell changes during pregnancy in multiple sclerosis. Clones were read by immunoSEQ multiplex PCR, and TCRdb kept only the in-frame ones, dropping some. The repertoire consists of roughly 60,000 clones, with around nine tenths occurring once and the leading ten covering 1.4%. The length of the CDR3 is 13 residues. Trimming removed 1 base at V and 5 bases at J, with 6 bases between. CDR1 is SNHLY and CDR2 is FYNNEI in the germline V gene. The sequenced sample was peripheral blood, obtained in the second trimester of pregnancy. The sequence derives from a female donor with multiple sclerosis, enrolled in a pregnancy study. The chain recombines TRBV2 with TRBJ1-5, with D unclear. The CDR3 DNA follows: TGTGCCAGCAGTGAAGGGCGGCATCAGCCCCAGCATTTT. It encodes CASSEGRHQPQHF.